Sequencing of this T cell receptor (beta chain) was carried out in a study of OX40 agonist ivuxolimab in advanced cancers. Overall study: Earlier anti-PD-1, anti-PD-L1 or anti-CTLA-4 therapy was permitted; around 40% had received some. Overall study findings and caveats: Clonal expansion was among the lowest in partial responders at 0.1-3.0 mg/kg, especially CD8+.

The data were produced by immunoSEQ multiplex PCR, yet TCRdb's version contains in-frame clones alone and is incomplete. Of around 62,000 clones listed, approximately 89% were seen once; the top ten hold 0.9% to 1.2%. For this clone: Its target is not known.

This CDR3 has 13 amino acids. Germline V gene data show CDR1 as MNHNS and CDR2 as SASEGT. Between the trimmed V and J ends, which lost 7 bases and 4 bases, there was a span of 14 bases. The sequence came from an adult with an advanced solid tumor such as melanoma, head and neck, liver or kidney cancer. The gene calls are TRBV6-1 and TRBJ2-7; D not resolved. The sequences come from CD4+ or CD8+ T cells sorted from blood, collected in a trial of the OX40 agonist ivuxolimab. CDR3 region: CASIRQVGYEQYF. Here the CDR3 DNA reads TGTGCCAGCATCCGCCAGGTTGGTTACGAGCAGTACTTC.